The 18 T cell receptor beta chains given below trace back to one sample, sequenced in a study of T cell clonality in common variable immunodeficiency. The assay was immunoSEQ multiplex PCR, and TCRdb's table has in-frame clones only and misses some. This sample comprises about 39,000 clones, none seen once only. The sample taken for sequencing was peripheral blood mononuclear cells. The source of these receptors is a person between 18 and 75 years old in good health.

Only a few counts were recorded for this clone. The read terminates 3 residues ahead of where the CDR3 ends, so the germline J gene completes it. The chain uses TRBV5-3 and TRBJ2-5, with D possibly TRBD2 on 6 matching bases. TRBV5-3 is placed among ORFs of uncertain function. Trimming left V 4 bases short and J 5 bases short, with 9 bases between. The CDR3 length is 12 residues. The sequenced CDR3 bases are TGTGCCAGAAGCGGAGGGTTGGAGACC. Encoded protein: CARSGGLET. The entire CDR3 sequence reads CARSGGLETQYF.

This clone was counted at least ten times. Read coverage stops 3 residues before the CDR3 terminus; the germline J gene supplies the remainder. The chain couples TRBV19 to TRBJ2-3; TRBD1 matches 9 bases. This CDR3 has 15 amino acids. Germline values: CDR1 LNHDA, CDR2 SQIVND (reference sequence). CDR3 in amino acids: CASSETGGSWETQYF. CDR3 DNA, as far as it was read: TGTGCCAGTAGTGAGACAGGGGGTAGTTGGGAGACG.

This clone is labeled as medium-sized (0.01 to 0.1%). The read falls 3 residues short of the CDR3 end, and the missing part is taken from the germline J gene. V and J are TRBV20-1 and TRBJ2-3; 10 bases map to TRBD2. CDR1 is DFQATT and CDR2 is SNEGSKA in the germline V gene (reference sequence). CDR3 length: 16 amino acids. Unmatched junction bases numbered 13, after V lost 2 bases and J lost 8 bases. Incomplete CDR3 DNA: TGCAGTGCTAGACCCAGGACTAGCGGAGGGGTCGGTACG. It translates to CSARPRTSGGVGT. The whole CDR3 protein reads CSARPRTSGGVGTQYF.

This clone was picked up many times. The read gets to within 3 residues of the CDR3 end, and the germline J gene fills in the rest. The chain recombines TRBV11-2 with TRBJ2-5, with 10 bases fitting TRBD1. The trim removed 6 bases at V and 7 bases at J, leaving 5 bases unmatched. This CDR3 has 13 amino acids. Germline values: CDR1 SGHAT, CDR2 FQNNGV. Partial CDR3 DNA: TGTGCCAGCAGGGGACAGGGGACGGGGACC. It encodes CASRGQGTGT. The CDR3 in its entirety is CASRGQGTGTQYF.

This clone occurred many times. The read is 3 residues too short to cover the CDR3 end, so that end is filled in from the germline J gene. The chain has TRBV12-3 or TRBV12-4 and TRBJ1-2, with TRBD1 matching 8 bases. The CDR3 length is 15 residues. CDR3: CASSFLAGGGRGYTF. CDR3 DNA, as far as it was read: TGTGCCAGCAGTTTCTTGGCAGGGGGCGGTCGGGGC.

As for this clone: Read sequence stops 3 residues before the CDR3 end, and the germline J gene provides the missing end. This sequence joins TRBV7-2 and TRBJ1-2; 7 nucleotides align to TRBD1. This CDR3 has 14 residues. Germline V gene data show CDR1 as SGHTA and CDR2 as FQGNSA. CDR3 loop: CASSIQGRTDTYTF. Incomplete CDR3 DNA: TGTGCCAGCAGCATACAGGGGAGGACAGATACC.

About this clone itself: The sequenced fragment ends 3 residues before the CDR3 boundary, so the rest is inferred from the germline J gene. The chain uses TRBV18 and TRBJ2-7, with a possible D match to TRBD1 (6 bases). Germline CDR1 KGHSH, CDR2 LQKENI. Trimming left V 5 bases short and J 2 bases short, with 13 bases between. This CDR3 is built from 14 residues. The CDR3 reads CASSFPGHPYEQYF. Partial CDR3 DNA: TGTGCCAGCTCATTTCCGGGACACCCCTACGAG.

This clone was seen ten or more times. The CDR3 sequence: CASSLKAGAGELFF. CDR3 DNA (partial): TGTGCCAGCAGTTTAAAGGCAGGGGCCGGGGAG. The chain links TRBV27 to TRBJ2-2; D might be TRBD1 (6 bases). The read is 3 residues too short to cover the CDR3 end, so that end is filled in from the germline J gene. V lost 2 bases, J lost 6 bases, and 10 bases lay in between. CDR3 length equals 14 residues. Per germline, CDR1 MNHEY and CDR2 SMNVEV (reference sequence).

This clone was detected ten times or more. The read gets to within 3 residues of the CDR3 end, and the germline J gene fills in the rest. V is TRBV7-9 and J is TRBJ2-6; 7 nucleotides align to TRBD2. The CDR3 contains 14 residues. Germline V CDR1 and CDR2: SEHNR, FQNEAQ (reference sequence). V shed 5 bases and J 4 bases; nucleotides not matched to a gene: 2. Partial CDR3 DNA: TGTGCCAGCAGCAGCGGGGAAGGGGCCAACGTC. Residues: CASSSGEGANV. The complete CDR3 protein is CASSSGEGANVLTF.

This clone was seen at least ten times. The DNA ends 3 residues before the CDR3 does, and the rest of the CDR3 is filled in from the germline J gene. V usage is TRBV19 and J usage is TRBJ2-2; no clear D. The CDR3 contains 14 residues. Germline values: CDR1 LNHDA, CDR2 SQIVND (reference sequence). The CDR3 spells CASSRPVINEKLFF. The sequenced part of the CDR3 DNA is TGTGCCAGTAGTAGGCCCGTCATTAATGAAAAG.

At least ten counts were recorded for this clone. The read ends 3 residues early relative to the CDR3; the germline J gene fills the gap. The V gene is TRBV30, the J gene TRBJ1-5, with D tentatively TRBD1 (5 bases). CDR1 is GTSNPN, CDR2 SVGIG, per germline (reference sequence). Trimming stripped 4 bases from V and 0 bases from J, with 7 bases between. This CDR3 has 13 amino acids. CDR3 loop: CAWKQDSNQPQHF. The part of the CDR3 DNA that was read is TGTGCCTGGAAACAGGATAGCAATCAGCCC. Full variable domain (rest looked up from reference TRBV30 and TRBJ1-5): SQTIHQWPATLVQPVGSPLSLECTVEGTSNPNLYWYRQAAGRGLQLLFYSVGIGQISSEVPQNLSASRPQDRQFILSSKKLLLSDSGFYLCAWKQDSNQPQHFGDGTRLSIL.

About this clone itself: The read gets to within 3 residues of the CDR3 end, and the germline J gene fills in the rest. The gene calls are TRBV18 and TRBJ1-1; D might be TRBD1 (5 bases). CDR1 KGHSH and CDR2 LQKENI come from the germline V gene. The CDR3 is 13 amino acids. CDR3 region: CASSISVGETAFF. CDR3 bases read: TGTGCCAGCTCAATTTCAGTAGGGGAGACC.

Turning to this clone: With the read ending 3 residues before the CDR3 end, the germline J gene is used to fill in that end. The chain employs TRBV5-1 and TRBJ2-7, with 7 bases that match TRBD2. Germline V gene data show CDR1 as SGHRS and CDR2 as YFSETQ. This CDR3 spans 13 amino acids. V gave up 5 bases and J gave up 0 bases; unmatched junction bases: 2. The sequenced part of the CDR3 DNA is TGCGCCAGCAGTCGGGGGGACTCCTACGAG. Its translation is CASSRGDSYE. The whole CDR3 region reads CASSRGDSYEQYF.

This clone was counted many times. The DNA ends 3 residues before the CDR3 does, and the rest of the CDR3 is filled in from the germline J gene. The chain is built from TRBV20-1 and TRBJ1-1, with D perhaps matching TRBD1 (5 bases). The CDR3 consists of 12 residues. CDR1 and CDR2 (germline): DFQATT, SNEGSKA (reference sequence). CDR3 DNA, as far as it was read: TGCAGTGCGGAGGTAAGGGGACTCGAA. It translates to CSAEVRGLE. The whole CDR3 region reads CSAEVRGLEAFF.

This clone was detected many times. Read coverage stops 3 residues before the CDR3 terminus; the germline J gene supplies the remainder. The rearrangement links TRBV18 to TRBJ2-1; D might be TRBD2 (5 bases). This CDR3 has 15 amino acids. V was pared by 1 base and J by 4 bases, with 11 bases between. The germline CDR1 and CDR2 sequences are KGHSH and LQKENI. CDR3 sequence: CASSPLIAPYNEQFF. The sequenced CDR3 bases are TGTGCCAGCTCACCACTGATAGCGCCTTACAATGAG.

Only a few counts were recorded for this clone. The read falls 3 residues short of the CDR3 end, and the missing part is taken from the germline J gene. The chain recombines TRBV5-1 with TRBJ1-2; 8 bases are shared with TRBD1. The CDR3 has 14 amino acids. Germline-derived CDR1 and CDR2 are SGHRS and YFSETQ. The CDR3 sequence: CASSYTGGQETYTF. The DNA read from the CDR3 is TGCGCCAGCAGCTACACAGGGGGGCAAGAGACC.

Turning to this clone: The read falls 3 residues short of the CDR3 end, and the missing part is taken from the germline J gene. The chain carries TRBV11-3 and TRBJ2-3; D is possibly TRBD1 (6 bases). The CDR3 spans 15 residues. The germline gives CDR1 SGHNT, CDR2 YENEEA. The CDR3 loop is CASSLGQASGETQYF. The CDR3 bases that were read are TGTGCCAGCAGCTTAGGACAGGCCTCTGGGGAGACG.

This clone was counted a few times. The sequenced fragment ends 3 residues before the CDR3 boundary, so the rest is inferred from the germline J gene. This sequence joins TRBV18 and TRBJ1-2; 8 bases match TRBD1. The CDR3 consists of 13 residues. CDR1 and CDR2 (germline): KGHSH, LQKENI. V was clipped by 5 bases and J by 6 bases; unmatched bases: 5. The sequenced part of the CDR3 DNA is TGTGCCAGCTCAGAAGGACAGGGCGATGGC. Its translation is CASSEGQGDG. The CDR3, in full, reads CASSEGQGDGYTF.